The rows below give T cell receptor beta chains drawn from one sample of a study of chemoradiotherapy in HPV16-positive cancers. Libraries were prepared by immunoSEQ multiplex PCR; TCRdb keeps only in-frame clonotypes and omits some of them. The data hold roughly 20,000 clones, with about 80% observed a single time. The sequences come from blood, collected from a patient who underwent chemoradiotherapy. The receptors here all came from a human donor with HPV-associated anogenital cancer. Each CDR3 is given with its conserved first and last residue. D genes are given only for firm matches. Only part of the rows carry a size: once, few, many, or a class if the clone is expanded.

TRBV7-8	NA	NA	TRBJ2-1	TGTGCCAGCAGCTTAGCGTCGGCAGGGGTCAATGAGCAGTTCTTC	CASSLASAGVNEQFF
TRBV5-1	NA	TRBD2	TRBJ2-1	TGCGCCAGCAGATCGGAAATAGCGGGGCCCGGCAATGAGCAGTTCTTC	CASRSEIAGPGNEQFF
TRBV6-1	NA	NA	TRBJ1-1	TGTGCCAGCAGTGGTGAGGCAGGGAATATGAACACTGAAGCTTTCTTT	CASSGEAGNMNTEAFF
TRBV9	NA	NA	TRBJ1-5	TGTGCCAGCAGCCTACAGGGAAATCAGCCCCAGCATTTT	CASSLQGNQPQHF
TRBV5-6	NA	NA	TRBJ2-7	TGTGCCAGCAGCAGGACACGTCAAATATACGAGCAGTACTTC	CASSRTRQIYEQYF
TRBV5-1	NA	NA	TRBJ1-1	TGCGCCAGCAGCTTAACACAGGGAACTAACACTGAAGCTTTCTTT	CASSLTQGTNTEAFF
TRBV7-9	few	TRBD1	TRBJ2-2	TGTGCCAGCCGAGGACAGGGGGCCGGGGAGCTGTTTTTT	CASRGQGAGELFF
TRBV19	NA	TRBD1	TRBJ2-1	TGTGCCAGTAGTATGTGGGGACAGGGGCTCGACAATGAGCAGTTCTTC	CASSMWGQGLDNEQFF
TRBV11-2	once	NA	TRBJ2-1	TGTGCCAGCAGCCATCAGAACTGGGAGCAGTTCTTC	CASSHQNWEQFF
TRBV19	NA	NA	TRBJ1-4	TGTGCCAGTAGTATATTTGGTGGGCCGAGTGAAAAACTGTTTTTT	CASSIFGGPSEKLFF
TRBV19	NA	TRBD2	TRBJ2-3	TGTGCCAGTAGTTCCGGACTAGCGGGGGGACGCACAGATACGCAGTATTTT	CASSSGLAGGRTDTQYF
TRBV6-1	once	TRBD2	TRBJ2-3	TGTGCCAGCAGTGGGCCTAGCGGGGGGAACATAGATACGCAGTATTTT	CASSGPSGGNIDTQYF
TRBV5-1	once	TRBD1	TRBJ1-2	TGCGCCAGCAGCTTGGATGGGACAGGGCCTGGCTACACCTTC	CASSLDGTGPGYTF
TRBV5-1	NA	TRBD2	TRBJ2-1	TGCGCCAGCAGCTTGGCTAGCGGGGGGAATGAGCAGTTCTTC	CASSLASGGNEQFF
TRBV10-3	NA	NA	TRBJ1-2	TGTGCCATCAGTGAGTCGGGAGGCTTGACCTATGGCTACACCTTC	CAISESGGLTYGYTF
TRBV7-2	NA	NA	TRBJ1-5	TGTGCCAGCAGCTTAAGTCCTTCTGGAGGTCAGCCCCAGCATTTT	CASSLSPSGGQPQHF
TRBV11-2	NA	NA	TRBJ1-2	TGTGCCAGCAGCTATGTGGTAAACTATGGCTACACCTTC	CASSYVVNYGYTF
TRBV6-1	NA	TRBD2	TRBJ2-1	TGTGCCAGCAGTGAAGAGGCGAGCGGGGGCCTTTACAATGAGCAGTTCTTC	CASSEEASGGLYNEQFF
TRBV28	few	NA	TRBJ1-1	TGTGCCAGCAGTTTGGGTCGCGGGCAGGTATTGAACACTGAAGCTTTCTTT	CASSLGRGQVLNTEAFF
TRBV28	NA	NA	TRBJ1-5	TGTGCCAGCAGTTTACCAGGGAGTACGGGCAATCAGCCCCAGCATTTT	CASSLPGSTGNQPQHF
TRBV7-2	NA	TRBD1	TRBJ2-7	TGTGCCAGCAGGCCGACAGGGTCTTACGAGCAGTACTTC	CASRPTGSYEQYF
TRBV10-3	once	NA	TRBJ1-5	TGTGCCATCAGTGATTGGGCACCGGGTAGCAATCAGCCCCAGCATTTT	CAISDWAPGSNQPQHF
TRBV15	NA	NA	TRBJ2-5	TGTGCCACCAGCAGAGATAAGCTTGGGACCCAGTACTTC	CATSRDKLGTQYF
TRBV29-1	NA	NA	TRBJ1-5	TGCAGCGCCGCACACCCCAATCAGCCCCAGCATTTT	CSAAHPNQPQHF
TRBV4-3	NA	TRBD1	TRBJ1-1	TGCGCCAGCAGCCAAGATCACAGGGGGCTAGATTATACAGCTTTCTTT	CASSQDHRGLDYTAFF
TRBV29-1	NA	NA	TRBJ2-7	TGCAGCGTTTCGGGCGACTACGAGCAGTACTTC	CSVSGDYEQYF
TRBV19	NA	NA	TRBJ1-1	TGTGCCAGTGGTGCGGGTGTCAGGAACACTGAAGCTTTCTTT	CASGAGVRNTEAFF
TRBV9	NA	TRBD2	TRBJ2-2	TGTGCCAGCAGCCTTAGCGGGGAGATCACCGGGGAGCTGTTTTTT	CASSLSGEITGELFF
TRBV18	NA	TRBD1	TRBJ2-2	TGTGCCAGCTCGGCAGGGGGCTTAGACACCGGGGAGCTGTTTTTT	CASSAGGLDTGELFF
TRBV9	NA	TRBD1	TRBJ2-3	TGTGCCAGCAGCGTAGTTGCAGGGGGCGGATATACGCAGTATTTT	CASSVVAGGGYTQYF
TRBV6-1	NA	NA	TRBJ2-7	TGTGCCAGCAGTGAAGGTAGTGGGATCGGCAGGGTTGGCTACGAGCAGTACTTC	CASSEGSGIGRVGYEQYF
TRBV4-3	NA	NA	TRBJ1-2	TGCGCCAGCAGCCAAGAAGAATCGGCTATCGATCGCTACACCTTC	CASSQEESAIDRYTF
TRBV5-1	NA	NA	TRBJ2-3	TGCGCCAGCAGCCCCGATACGAGTTGGGATACGCAGTATTTT	CASSPDTSWDTQYF
TRBV29-1	NA	NA	TRBJ2-7	TGCAGCGTTGAATACGGTAGCGGCAGATTATACGAGCAGTACTTC	CSVEYGSGRLYEQYF
TRBV5-1	NA	NA	TRBJ2-7	TGCGCCTCGACCGGGACGAAATCCGAGCAGTACTTC	CASTGTKSEQYF
TRBV9	NA	NA	TRBJ2-3	TGTGCCAGCAGCGTAGAGTGGGGGGTAGAGGACACAGATACGCAGTATTTT	CASSVEWGVEDTDTQYF